Following are 29 T cell receptor beta chains from one sample sequenced in a study of cytomegalovirus exposure and HLA in healthy donors. Researchers ran the PCR with 60 Vbeta and 13 Jbeta primers. TCRdb keeps only in-frame clones here, not all; method: immunoSEQ multiplex PCR. The sample consists of about 140,000 clones, around three quarters of them appearing once. Sequencing input: PBMCs. Receptor source: a man aged 40-49 years in good health and CMV-seropositive.

CDR3 region: CASSAIGEAKSYEQYF. In nucleotides, the CDR3 is TGTGCCAGCAGTGCAATAGGGGAGGCGAAAAGCTACGAGCAGTACTTC. V usage is TRBV25-1 and J usage is TRBJ2-7, with D perhaps TRBD2 (6 bases). The CDR3 has 16 residues. The germline CDR1 and CDR2 sequences are MGHDK and SYGVNS. Between the trimmed V and J ends, which lost 4 bases and 3 bases, there was a span of 19 bases.

This clone appeared a few times. The chain has TRBV7-9 and TRBJ1-2, with 7 bases aligning to TRBD1. Trimming cost V 5 bases and J 0 bases; bases outside gene matches: 9. The germline gives CDR1 SEHNR, CDR2 FQNEAQ (reference sequence). CDR3 length equals 16 residues. CDR3 DNA: TGTGCCAGCAGCATCAGGGGGAGAGGGGCTAACTATGGCTACACCTTC. It translates to CASSIRGRGANYGYTF.

The gene calls are TRBV5-1 and TRBJ2-3, with TRBD2 matching over 10 bases. With 0 bases clipped from V and 3 bases from J, the junction kept 13 bases outside the gene matches. Germline V lookup: CDR1 SGHRS, CDR2 YFSETQ. CDR3 size: 19 residues. CDR3 in DNA: TGCGCCAGCAGCTTGGCCTCTGGGGCTAGCGGGAGTTTGACAGATACGCAGTATTTT. Protein: CASSLASGASGSLTDTQYF. The full variable domain, with the rest looked up from reference TRBV5-1 and TRBJ2-3, is KAGVTQTPRYLIKTRGQQVTLSCSPISGHRSVSWYQQTPGQGLQFLFEYFSETQRNKGNFPGRFSGRQFSNSRSEMNVSTLELGDSALYLCASSLASGASGSLTDTQYFGPGTRLTVL.

This clone was seen once. V is TRBV2 and J is TRBJ1-1; a possible D gene is TRBD1 (6 bases). V shed 6 bases and J shed 6 bases, with 14 bases lying between them. The length of the CDR3 is 13 residues. CDR1 and CDR2 (germline): SNHLY, FYNNEI. This CDR3 reads CASSRTGFAEAFF. CDR3 sequence (DNA): TGTGCCAGCAGCCGTACAGGGTTTGCTGAAGCTTTCTTT.

This rearrangement joins TRBV2 to TRBJ1-2, with TRBD1 identical over 11 bases. Germline CDR1 reads SNHLY; CDR2 reads FYNNEI. After removal of 6 bases from V and 3 bases from J, the junction contained 6 bases not matched to a gene. The CDR3 length is 15 residues. The CDR3 nucleotides read TGTGCCAGCAGAGGGACAGGGGGGCACCACTATGGCTACACCTTC. Translating gives CASRGTGGHHYGYTF.

The chain couples TRBV7-6 to TRBJ2-5; 11 bases are shared with TRBD2. The CDR3 is 18 residues long. Germline loops: CDR1 SGHVS, CDR2 FNYEAQ. Unmatched junction bases numbered 8, after V lost 1 base and J lost 1 base. CDR3: CASSLVLPGTSGQETQYF. CDR3 bases: TGTGCCAGCAGCTTAGTGCTCCCAGGGACTAGCGGCCAAGAGACCCAGTACTTC.

V gene TRBV7-9 combines with J gene TRBJ2-1; 12 nucleotides match TRBD2. V lost 5 bases, J lost 5 bases, and 1 base stayed unmatched. The germline CDR1 and CDR2 sequences are SEHNR and FQNEAQ (reference sequence). The CDR3 sequence is 14 residues long. In DNA form, the CDR3 reads TGTGCCAGCAGCCGACTAGCGGGGGACAATGAGCAGTTCTTC. Translating it yields CASSRLAGDNEQFF.

The chain has TRBV5-1 and TRBJ1-4, with TRBD1 identical over 9 bases. The germline V gene encodes CDR1 SGHRS and CDR2 YFSETQ. CDR3 size: 14 residues. The trim removed 3 bases at V and 7 bases at J, leaving 4 bases unmatched. The CDR3 is CASSSLTGGEKLFF. The CDR3 DNA sequence: TGCGCCAGCAGCTCCTTGACAGGGGGTGAAAAACTGTTTTTT. Drawing the rest from reference TRBV5-1 and TRBJ1-4, the complete variable domain is KAGVTQTPRYLIKTRGQQVTLSCSPISGHRSVSWYQQTPGQGLQFLFEYFSETQRNKGNFPGRFSGRQFSNSRSEMNVSTLELGDSALYLCASSSLTGGEKLFFGSGTQLSVL.

This clone was seen once. The chain uses TRBV30 and TRBJ1-2; 11 positions match TRBD1. CDR1 GTSNPN and CDR2 SVGIG come from the germline V gene (reference sequence). CDR3 length: 15 amino acids. The junction had 8 bases not matched to a gene; V was cut back by 4 bases and J by 4 bases. Here the CDR3 DNA reads TGTGCCTGGACAAAACCGGGACAGGGGGTCTATGGCTACACCTTC. Translated: CAWTKPGQGVYGYTF. Filled out from reference TRBV30 and TRBJ1-2, the complete variable domain reads SQTIHQWPATLVQPVGSPLSLECTVEGTSNPNLYWYRQAAGRGLQLLFYSVGIGQISSEVPQNLSASRPQDRQFILSSKKLLLSDSGFYLCAWTKPGQGVYGYTFGSGTRLTVV.

This chain joins TRBV6-5 and TRBJ2-2; D perhaps matches TRBD2 (5 bases). Trimming cost V 7 bases and J 2 bases, with 11 bases left between them. Looked up from germline, CDR1 is MNHEY and CDR2 is SVGAGI. The CDR3 consists of 14 residues. The CDR3 DNA follows: TGTGCCAGCACCGGAGGTCGAAACACCGGGGAGCTGTTTTTT. It translates to CASTGGRNTGELFF.

This clone has just a few counts. This chain links TRBV7-9 with TRBJ1-2; D not resolved. From germline, CDR1 is SEHNR and CDR2 FQNEAQ (reference sequence). The CDR3 runs 13 residues. Trimming shortened V by 4 bases and J by 3 bases, and 9 bases separated the two germline ends. CDR3 DNA sequence: TGTGCCAGCAGCTCGGAGGCGGACTATGGCTACACCTTC. Residues: CASSSEADYGYTF. The full variable domain, rest sourced from reference TRBV7-9 and TRBJ1-2, is DTGVSQNPRHKITKRGQNVTFRCDPISEHNRLYWYRQTLGQGPEFLTYFQNEAQLEKSRLLSDRFSAERPKGSFSTLEIQRTEQGDSAMYLCASSSEADYGYTFGSGTRLTVV.

This clone was counted a single time. The gene calls are TRBV7-9 and TRBJ1-2; D remains unclear. CDR1 is SEHNR and CDR2 is FQNEAQ in the germline V gene (reference sequence). This CDR3 is built from 15 residues. V lost 5 bases, J lost 1 base, and 14 bases lay in between. The CDR3 here is CASSVNQPGNYGYTF. DNA of the CDR3: TGTGCCAGCAGCGTCAACCAGCCGGGTAACTATGGCTACACCTTC.

The CDR3 DNA reads TGTGCCAGTAGTGCGACAGGGAGGAATGAGCAGTTCTTC. Its protein is CASSATGRNEQFF. The gene calls are TRBV19 and TRBJ2-1, with D perhaps matching TRBD1 (7 bases). CDR1 is LNHDA, CDR2 SQIVND, per germline (reference sequence). The CDR3 is made up of 13 amino acids. V gave up 5 bases and J gave up 7 bases, with 12 bases separating them.

The chain employs TRBV28 and TRBJ1-2, with a possible D match to TRBD1 (6 bases). Trimming cost V 6 bases and J 0 bases, with 11 bases left between them. CDR3 length: 14 residues. Germline-derived CDR1 and CDR2 are MDHEN and SYDVKM. The CDR3 nucleotides read TGTGCCAGCAGCAGAGGGGGTTCTAACTATGGCTACACCTTC. Protein sequence: CASSRGGSNYGYTF.

The V call is TRBV27, the J call TRBJ2-3; D may be TRBD1 (6 bases). The CDR3 has 14 residues. The germline CDR1 and CDR2 sequences are MNHEY and SMNVEV (reference sequence). V was cut by 7 bases and J by 4 bases, with 15 bases left in between. The CDR3 sequence: CASMRGSVADTQYF. In DNA form, the CDR3 reads TGTGCCAGCATGAGGGGGTCAGTAGCAGATACGCAGTATTTT.

CDR3 DNA sequence: TGCGCCAGCAGCCAAATTTTTAACCCCTTGGAGGAAAAACTGTTTTTT. This codes for CASSQIFNPLEEKLFF. V and J are TRBV4-3 and TRBJ1-4; D gene unclear. V was trimmed by 2 bases and J by 8 bases, leaving 18 bases between them. CDR1 is LGHNA and CDR2 is YSLEER in the germline V gene. The CDR3 runs to 16 residues.

This chain joins TRBV30 and TRBJ1-5; no firm D call. There are 19 residues in the CDR3. The V end was cut by 5 bases, the J end by 0 bases, with 26 bases between. Germline CDR1 is GTSNPN and CDR2 is SVGIG (reference sequence). The CDR3 DNA reads as TGTGCCTGGTCGAATGCGGGGATTTCCCCACCTTTTAGCAATCAGCCCCAGCATTTT. It is translated as CAWSNAGISPPFSNQPQHF.

V and J are TRBV5-1 and TRBJ2-7; 12 bases are a match to TRBD2. V was pared by 0 bases and J by 2 bases, with 15 bases of the junction left unmatched. CDR1 is SGHRS and CDR2 is YFSETQ in the germline V gene. The CDR3 is made up of 20 amino acids. The CDR3 protein is CASSLAAPGELAGGTYEQYF. Here the CDR3 DNA reads TGCGCCAGCAGCTTGGCTGCTCCGGGTGAACTAGCGGGGGGCACCTACGAGCAGTACTTC.

This clone has a handful of counts. The chain uses TRBV5-6 and TRBJ1-3; D gene unclear. Trimming cost V 0 bases and J 0 bases, with 10 bases left between them. The CDR3 covers 16 residues. Germline V gene lookup returns CDR1 SGHDT and CDR2 YYEEEE. CDR3 sequence: CASSLVAGNSGNTIYF. CDR3 DNA: TGTGCCAGCAGCTTGGTGGCGGGAAACTCTGGAAACACCATATATTTT.

The V gene is TRBV28, the J gene TRBJ1-5; D remains unclear. Trimming shortened V by 8 bases and J by 6 bases, and 11 bases separated the two germline ends. This CDR3 is built from 12 residues. The germline gives CDR1 MDHEN, CDR2 SYDVKM. This CDR3 reads CASARPGQPQHF. DNA for the CDR3: TGTGCCAGCGCGCGCCCAGGTCAGCCCCAGCATTTT.

V and J are TRBV1 and TRBJ2-2; TRBD2 is the table's D call and was not checked against the DNA. TRBV1 is shown as a pseudogene. The CDR3 runs to 18 residues. CDR3 sequence (DNA): TGCACCAGCAGCCAAGCGGCGCGGGAGGGCGTTTTCACCGGGGAGCTGTTTTTT. It codes for CTSSQAAREGVFTGELFF.

This clone was detected many times. The chain is built from TRBV29-1 and TRBJ2-6, with D possibly TRBD1 on 6 matching bases. V lost 5 bases and J 2 bases, leaving 10 bases between the germline ends. The CDR3 contains 14 residues. CDR1 is SQVTM and CDR2 is ANQGSEA in the germline V gene. The CDR3 region is CSVTKGAGANVLTF. The CDR3 bases are TGCAGCGTTACTAAGGGGGCTGGGGCCAACGTCCTGACTTTC.

The rearrangement uses TRBV15 and TRBJ1-4, with no clear D. Trimming took 3 bases from V and 2 from J, leaving 10 bases between them. The CDR3 covers 15 residues. Germline V gene sequence: CDR1 LNHNV, CDR2 YYDKDF (reference sequence). CDR3 amino acids: CATSREAITNEKLFF. The CDR3 DNA reads as TGTGCCACCAGCAGGGAGGCCATCACTAATGAAAAACTGTTTTTT.

This clone was found a few times. CDR3 coding DNA: TGCAGCGTCCGGGCTAGCGGAGGGGGAGATACGCAGTATTTT. Protein: CSVRASGGGDTQYF. The J gene is TRBJ2-3, the V gene TRBV29-1, with D possibly TRBD2 on 7 matching bases. Germline lookup yields CDR1 SQVTM and CDR2 ANQGSEA. The CDR3 contains 14 residues. V was cut by 6 bases and J by 5 bases, with 18 bases left in between.

The count of this clone is one. V is TRBV6-1 and J is TRBJ1-2; unclear D gene. V lost 2 bases to trimming and J lost 10 bases, with 5 bases between them. Germline values: CDR1 MNHNS, CDR2 SASEGT. The CDR3 runs to 10 residues. In DNA form, the CDR3 reads TGTGCCAGCAGTGAATTATACTACACCTTC. Translation gives CASSELYYTF.

This chain uses TRBV2 with TRBJ2-5; D gene unclear. V lost 8 bases and J 2 bases, leaving 12 bases between the germline ends. The germline V gene has CDR1 SNHLY and CDR2 FYNNEI. The CDR3 extends over 13 amino acids. CDR3 in amino acids: CASRPDLQETQYF. The CDR3 coding sequence is TGTGCCAGCCGCCCCGACTTGCAAGAGACCCAGTACTTC.

The count of this clone is one. As DNA, the CDR3 is TGCGCCAGCAGTGAGTCTGGGGGGTACCAAGAGACCCAGTACTTC. Translated, it gives CASSESGGYQETQYF. The chain uses TRBV10-1 and TRBJ2-5; tentatively, D is TRBD2 (6 bases). The CDR3 runs to 15 residues. V shed 0 bases and J shed 0 bases, with 8 bases lying between them. Germline CDR1 reads WNHNN; CDR2 reads SYGVQD (reference sequence).

This sequence joins TRBV2 and TRBJ1-1; 7 positions match TRBD1. Germline V gene lookup returns CDR1 SNHLY and CDR2 FYNNEI. Trimming removed 1 base from V and 0 bases from J; junction bases left unmatched: 5. The CDR3 sequence is 16 residues long. As DNA, the CDR3 is TGTGCCAGCAGTGAAGGACAGGGTGGGATGAACACTGAAGCTTTCTTT. The encoded protein is CASSEGQGGMNTEAFF.

CDR3 coding DNA: TGTGCCAGCAGTGAATGGGGAGCCCAGCATTTT. The encoded protein is CASSEWGAQHF. This rearrangement joins TRBV6-1 to TRBJ1-5; D unclear. Per the germline V gene, CDR1 is MNHNS and CDR2 is SASEGT. The CDR3 sequence is 11 residues long. Trimming left V 2 bases short and J 11 bases short, with 7 bases between.